The 9 T cell receptor beta chains presented below share a single source sample, sequenced in a study of shared clonotypes between healthy human individuals. Using immunoSEQ multiplex PCR, the repertoire was profiled, and TCRdb retains in-frame clones only, with some absent. The data contain 2 million to 3 million clones, approximately 94% of them singletons. The specimen sequenced was naive CD4+ T cells from PBMCs. Stated subset: CD45RA+ positively selected. The receptor set was obtained from a man aged 18 to 30 in good health. Some clones in this sample may be carry-over from other donors' samples.

Regarding this clone: The same CDR3 also results from other DNA sequences found in this sample. The rearrangement links TRBV28 to TRBJ1-1, with a weak D call TRBD1 (6 bases). V gave up 6 bases and J gave up 0 bases, with 8 bases separating them. The CDR3 consists of 13 residues. Germline CDR1 is MDHEN and CDR2 is SYDVKM. The CDR3 bases are TGTGCCAGCAGCGGACAGTTGAACACTGAAGCTTTCTTT. It encodes CASSGQLNTEAFF.

The chain is built from TRBV27 and TRBJ1-5; perhaps TRBD1 as D (5 bases). The CDR3 is 14 residues long. Trimming cost V 2 bases and J 6 bases, with 11 bases left between them. In germline, CDR1 is MNHEY, CDR2 SMNVEV (reference sequence). The CDR3 protein is CASSLVRGSQPQHF. CDR3 coding DNA: TGTGCCAGCAGTTTAGTAAGGGGCAGTCAGCCCCAGCATTTT.

The gene calls are TRBV9 and TRBJ2-1; 8 nucleotides match TRBD2. V trimming: 4 bases; J trimming: 4 bases; junction bases outside the gene matches: 7. CDR3 length: 15 amino acids. CDR1 and CDR2 from the germline V gene are SGDLS and YYNGEE. In DNA form, the CDR3 reads TGTGCCAGCAGCTCCCAGACTAGCGAGTACAATGAGCAGTTCTTC. Protein sequence: CASSSQTSEYNEQFF.

The V and J genes are TRBV6-6 and TRBJ2-5; 7 nucleotides match TRBD1. Germline CDR1 MNHNY, CDR2 SVGAGI (reference sequence). Losses at the gene ends were 6 bases for V and 8 bases for J; bases not matched to a gene: 3. This CDR3 has 11 amino acids. The CDR3 here is CASSNRGTQYF. Written as DNA, the CDR3 is TGTGCCAGCAGCAACAGGGGAACCCAGTACTTC.

The rearrangement links TRBV13 to TRBJ2-3, with 13 bases matching TRBD2. Germline V gene sequence: CDR1 PRHDT, CDR2 FYEKMQ (reference sequence). V shed 5 bases and J 4 bases; nucleotides not matched to a gene: 15. CDR3 size: 19 residues. This CDR3 is CASSLPRTSGSMKADTQYF. CDR3 bases: TGTGCCAGCAGCCTTCCTAGGACTAGCGGGAGTATGAAGGCAGATACGCAGTATTTT.

The DNA of the CDR3 is TGTGCCACCCATCCCGGGACAGGGGAATTATTCGGGGAGCTGTTTTTT. Translated, it gives CATHPGTGELFGELFF. The chain is built from TRBV28 and TRBJ2-2; 10 nucleotides agree with TRBD1. This CDR3 is 16 amino acids long. CDR1 and CDR2 from the germline V gene are MDHEN and SYDVKM. V lost 10 bases and J lost 7; bases outside the gene matches: 15.

CDR3 in amino acids: CASSYSTGHSPLHF. CDR3 sequence (DNA): TGTGCCAGCAGTTACTCGACAGGGCATTCACCCCTCCACTTT. The chain uses TRBV6-5 and TRBJ1-6; 7 bases fit TRBD1. Germline trimming cut 0 bases from V and 8 bases from J; bases unmatched to any gene: 1. The CDR3 length is 14 residues. CDR1 is MNHEY and CDR2 is SVGAGI in the germline V gene.

The rearrangement links TRBV5-1 to TRBJ2-3; D gene uncertain. Germline CDR1 SGHRS, CDR2 YFSETQ. CDR3 length equals 14 residues. V dropped 1 base and J dropped 4 bases, with 10 bases sitting between them. The CDR3 DNA follows: TGCGCCAGCAGCTTGTTTGGATTGGCAGATACGCAGTATTTT. Residues: CASSLFGLADTQYF.

A note on this clone: The sample holds other DNA sequences that translate to the same CDR3. The rearrangement links TRBV2 to TRBJ2-5, with TRBD1 matching over 9 bases. This CDR3 contains 13 residues. The J segment lost 4 bases and the V segment lost 6 bases, leaving 3 bases of the junction unmatched. CDR1 is SNHLY, CDR2 FYNNEI, per germline. DNA for the CDR3: TGTGCCAGCAGCCCGACAGGGGGAGAGACCCAGTACTTC. Protein sequence: CASSPTGGETQYF. The full variable domain, with the rest looked up from reference TRBV2 and TRBJ2-5, is EPEVTQTPSHQVTQMGQEVILRCVPISNHLYFYWYRQILGQKVEFLVSFYNNEISEKSEIFDDQFSVERPDGSNFTLKIRSTKLEDSAMYFCASSPTGGETQYFGPGTRLLVL.